The 24 T cell receptor beta chains reported below all come from one sample, sequenced in a study of spatial heterogeneity in lung cancer. TCRdb re-derived calls from the 5' RACE reads in MiXCR, one entry per CDR3 protein. The sample has roughly 110,000 distinct CDR3 sequences, more than 10% seen once. Specified time point: blood at routine non-recurrence follow-up after resection. The sequenced sample was PBMCs, obtained at follow-up. The source is a female donor with early-stage non-small cell lung cancer.

The V and J genes are TRBV27 and TRBJ1-6, with D maybe TRBD1 (6 bases). Germline V lookup: CDR1 MNHEY, CDR2 SMNVEV (reference sequence). Trimming shortened V by 4 bases and J by 0 bases, and 7 bases separated the two germline ends. CDR3 length: 15 amino acids. Here the CDR3 DNA reads TGTGCCAGCAGTTCCAGGGGCTCCTATAATTCACCCCTCCACTTT. It translates to CASSSRGSYNSPLHF.

The chain joins TRBV29-1 to TRBJ2-1, with no clear D. Germline-derived CDR1 and CDR2 are SQVTM and ANQGSEA. This CDR3 region has 12 residues. V shed 4 bases and J shed 9 bases, with 13 bases lying between them. This CDR3 is CSVASSVTEQFF. The CDR3 coding sequence is TGCAGCGTTGCTTCTTCAGTGACTGAGCAGTTCTTC.

The CDR3 here is CSGSRGTGPYNEQFF. The CDR3 region has the DNA TGCAGCGGGAGTCGAGGGACAGGACCCTACAATGAGCAGTTCTTC. The chain has TRBV29-1 and TRBJ2-1; 8 bases line up with TRBD1. Looked up from germline, CDR1 is SQVTM and CDR2 is ANQGSEA. Trimming cost V 7 bases and J 2 bases; bases outside gene matches: 10. This CDR3 contains 15 residues.

The rearrangement links TRBV20-1 to TRBJ2-5; D is unclear. Trimming took off 4 bases at V and 5 bases at J, with 8 bases between the two ends. The CDR3 length is 11 residues. Germline V gene data show CDR1 as DFQATT and CDR2 as SNEGSKA (reference sequence). The CDR3 bases are TGCAGTGCTAACGGGTTCGAGACCCAGTACTTC. Translating gives CSANGFETQYF.

This clonotype appeared many times. CDR3 in amino acids: CSATGTGNYEQYV. The CDR3 bases are TGCAGTGCCACCGGGACAGGCAACTACGAGCAGTACGTC. This chain connects TRBV20-1 to TRBJ2-7, with 8 bases fitting TRBD1. This CDR3 has 13 residues. Looked up from germline, CDR1 is DFQATT and CDR2 is SNEGSKA (reference sequence). V shed 6 bases and J 3 bases; nucleotides not matched to a gene: 7.

This clonotype has only a few counts. The chain recombines TRBV3-1 with TRBJ2-7, with D perhaps TRBD1 (6 bases). V was clipped by 0 bases and J by 2 bases, with 11 bases between them. The CDR3 loop spans 15 amino acids. CDR1 LGHDT and CDR2 YNNKEL come from the germline V gene (reference sequence). CDR3 amino acids: CASSQDGGIAYEQYF. CDR3 DNA: TGTGCCAGCAGCCAAGATGGGGGCATAGCCTACGAGCAGTACTTC.

This clonotype showed up just a few times. The rearrangement links TRBV10-3 to TRBJ2-1; TRBD2 aligns across 13 bases. CDR3 length equals 14 residues. V lost 8 bases and J lost 9; bases outside the gene matches: 7. CDR1 and CDR2 from the germline V gene are ENHRY and SYGVKD. The CDR3 sequence: CAIGGLAGNSEQFF. The CDR3 nucleotides read TGTGCCATCGGGGGACTAGCGGGAAATAGTGAGCAGTTCTTC.

This clonotype appeared many times. The chain has TRBV7-8 and TRBJ1-3; a possible D gene is TRBD1 (6 bases). CDR1 and CDR2 (germline): SGHVS, FQNEAQ. The germline V and J ends were trimmed by 4 bases and 0 bases, with 10 bases remaining between them. The CDR3 is 15 amino acids. The CDR3 coding sequence is TGTGCCAGCAGCTGGACAGAATTCTCTGGAAACACCATATATTTT. Residues: CASSWTEFSGNTIYF. The variable domain in full, with the rest retrieved from reference TRBV7-8 and TRBJ1-3, is GAGVSQSPRYKVAKRGQDVALRCDPISGHVSLFWYQQALGQGPEFLTYFQNEAQLDKSGLPSDRFFAERPEGSVSTLKIQRTQQEDSAVYLCASSWTEFSGNTIYFGEGSWLTVV.

J is TRBJ2-5 and V is TRBV10-2, with D perhaps matching TRBD2 (6 bases). Trimming left V 8 bases short and J 6 bases short, with 16 bases between. CDR1 and CDR2 (germline): WSHSY, SAAADI. The CDR3 consists of 13 residues. DNA of the CDR3: TGCGCCAGCGGAAATTGGAGGGGTCAGACCCAGTACTTC. It is translated as CASGNWRGQTQYF.

In its sample, this clonotype was seen a few times. The gene calls are TRBV25-1 and TRBJ2-5; D may correspond to TRBD1 or TRBD2 (5 bases each). This CDR3 spans 15 amino acids. The V and J ends lost 2 bases and 6 bases respectively, with 16 bases between them. CDR1 and CDR2 (germline): MGHDK, SYGVNS. CDR3 DNA: TGTGCCAGCAGTGAAGGGGACGGCCACGGAAAGACCCAGTACTTC. It yields the protein CASSEGDGHGKTQYF.

This clonotype was recorded only once. The chain uses TRBV15 and TRBJ2-3; the D call may be TRBD1 or TRBD2 (5 bases each). This CDR3 is built from 14 residues. V lost 6 bases to trimming and J lost 6 bases, with 16 bases between them. Germline lookup yields CDR1 LNHNV and CDR2 YYDKDF (reference sequence). DNA of the CDR3: TGTGCCACCAGGCGAGGGGAACCGCGGGATACGCAGTATTTT. Translation gives CATRRGEPRDTQYF.

The chain uses TRBV7-2 and TRBJ2-3; a possible D gene is TRBD2 (6 bases). The CDR3 has 13 amino acids. Germline V gives CDR1 SGHTA, CDR2 FQGNSA. V was trimmed by 5 bases and J by 3 bases, leaving 9 bases between them. The CDR3 DNA is TGTGCCAGCAGCGATGGACTAACAGATACGCAGTATTTT. Translated, it gives CASSDGLTDTQYF. Combining the CDR3 with reference TRBV7-2 and TRBJ2-3 gives the whole variable domain GAGVSQSPSNKVTEKGKDVELRCDPISGHTALYWYRQSLGQGLEFLIYFQGNSAPDKSGLPSDRFSAERTGGSVSTLTIQRTQQEDSAVYLCASSDGLTDTQYFGPGTRLTVL.

The chain combines TRBV7-9 with TRBJ2-5; D may correspond to TRBD1 or TRBD2 (5 bases each). CDR1 SEHNR and CDR2 FQNEAQ come from the germline V gene (reference sequence). CDR3 length: 14 amino acids. The germline V and J ends were trimmed by 5 bases and 4 bases, with 14 bases remaining between them. The CDR3 spells CASSDSSVGETQYF. The CDR3, as DNA: TGTGCCAGCAGCGACAGTAGCGTAGGAGAGACCCAGTACTTC.

This clonotype has only a few counts. The J gene is TRBJ2-4, the V gene TRBV27, with a tentative D call TRBD1 (6 bases). The CDR3 is 14 amino acids. Germline values: CDR1 MNHEY, CDR2 SMNVEV (reference sequence). Trimming removed 3 bases from V and 3 bases from J, with 9 bases in between. CDR3 in DNA: TGTGCCAGCAGTTTCACGACAGGCAAAAACATTCAGTACTTC. It is translated as CASSFTTGKNIQYF.

The gene calls are TRBV19 and TRBJ2-3; possibly TRBD1 for D (6 bases). From germline, CDR1 is LNHDA and CDR2 SQIVND (reference sequence). The length of the CDR3 is 15 residues. Trimming left V 3 bases short and J 0 bases short, with 10 bases between. CDR3 DNA: TGTGCCAGTAGTATTTTTGGGGGCAGCACAGATACGCAGTATTTT. It codes for CASSIFGGSTDTQYF.

In this sample, this clonotype turned up many times. This sequence joins TRBV20-1 and TRBJ2-6; 8 bases are a match to TRBD1. The CDR3 sequence is 17 residues long. J lost 0 bases, V lost 5 bases, and 9 bases had no gene match. From germline, CDR1 is DFQATT and CDR2 SNEGSKA (reference sequence). This CDR3 reads CSAYRQGTLSGANVLTF. The CDR3, as DNA: TGCAGTGCTTACCGACAGGGGACCCTCTCTGGGGCCAACGTCCTGACTTTC.

The chain has TRBV7-3 and TRBJ2-1, with no clear D. Trimming removed 2 bases at V and 4 bases at J, with 6 bases between. In germline, CDR1 is SGHTA, CDR2 FQGTGA. This CDR3 spans 13 amino acids. DNA for the CDR3: TGTGCCAGCAGCTTAGGTATATACAATGAGCAGTTCTTC. Amino acid sequence: CASSLGIYNEQFF.

This clonotype was detected only a few times. The CDR3 region is CASSWAGGSYNEQFF. The CDR3 region has the DNA TGTGCCAGCAGTTGGGCGGGAGGGAGTTACAATGAGCAGTTCTTC. The chain couples TRBV27 to TRBJ2-1; 9 nucleotides match TRBD2. The CDR3 has 15 amino acids. Germline lookup yields CDR1 MNHEY and CDR2 SMNVEV (reference sequence). Trimming took 4 bases from V and 4 from J; bases not matched to a gene: 5.

In DNA, the CDR3 is TGTGCCAGCAGCTTAGGCACCTCCTCGCGTGGCTACACCTTC. Encoded protein: CASSLGTSSRGYTF. The rearrangement uses TRBV7-9 and TRBJ1-2; no firm D call. CDR1 SEHNR and CDR2 FQNEAQ come from the germline V gene (reference sequence). Trimming took 1 base from V and 7 from J, leaving 13 bases between them. The CDR3 covers 14 residues.

This clonotype has at least ten counts. The gene calls are TRBV6-5 and TRBJ1-3; 7 bases map to TRBD1. Germline V lookup: CDR1 MNHEY, CDR2 SVGAGI. There are 17 residues in the CDR3. After removal of 0 bases from V and 2 bases from J, the junction contained 7 bases not matched to a gene. CDR3 amino acids: CASSYSWRGQAGNTIYF. Here the CDR3 DNA reads TGTGCCAGCAGTTACTCATGGAGGGGGCAAGCTGGAAACACCATATATTTT.

This clonotype was seen just once. The chain has TRBV28 and TRBJ2-5; D gene uncertain. Trimming pared 5 bases from V and 1 base from J, leaving 26 bases between. Germline CDR1 and CDR2: MDHEN and SYDVKM. CDR3 size: 19 residues. In DNA, the CDR3 is TGTGCCAGCAGTCCCCGAGATGGGCTCGTATTTAGTCCCCAAGAGACCCAGTACTTC. Protein: CASSPRDGLVFSPQETQYF.

For this clonotype: This could be a read error, since a much larger clone is one nucleotide away. Written as DNA, the CDR3 is TGTGCCAGCAGAGGAGGCAGATCTGGGGCCAACCTCCTGACTTTC. Translated: CASRGGRSGANLLTF. This chain uses TRBV6-2 or TRBV6-3 with TRBJ2-6; D tentatively reads TRBD1 or TRBD2 (5 bases each). The CDR3 has 15 residues. CDR1 is MNHEY and CDR2 is SVGEGT in the germline V gene.

This clonotype was seen a few times. This chain uses TRBV6-2 or TRBV6-3 with TRBJ2-2; D gene ambiguous. The CDR3 loop spans 15 amino acids. Germline values: CDR1 MNHEY, CDR2 SVGEGT. V was trimmed by 6 bases and J by 1 base, leaving 12 bases between them. The chain's CDR3 is CASSLGPVNTGELFF. The CDR3 region has the DNA TGTGCCAGCAGCCTCGGTCCTGTGAACACCGGGGAGCTGTTTTTT.

This clonotype was counted at least ten times. V is TRBV18 and J is TRBJ1-1, with a possible D match to TRBD1 (5 bases). The length of the CDR3 is 12 residues. Trimming removed 6 bases at V and 7 bases at J, with 12 bases between. From germline, CDR1 is KGHSH and CDR2 LQKENI. DNA of the CDR3: TGTGCCAGCTCGAGGACAACCAATGAAGCTTTCTTT. It codes for CASSRTTNEAFF.